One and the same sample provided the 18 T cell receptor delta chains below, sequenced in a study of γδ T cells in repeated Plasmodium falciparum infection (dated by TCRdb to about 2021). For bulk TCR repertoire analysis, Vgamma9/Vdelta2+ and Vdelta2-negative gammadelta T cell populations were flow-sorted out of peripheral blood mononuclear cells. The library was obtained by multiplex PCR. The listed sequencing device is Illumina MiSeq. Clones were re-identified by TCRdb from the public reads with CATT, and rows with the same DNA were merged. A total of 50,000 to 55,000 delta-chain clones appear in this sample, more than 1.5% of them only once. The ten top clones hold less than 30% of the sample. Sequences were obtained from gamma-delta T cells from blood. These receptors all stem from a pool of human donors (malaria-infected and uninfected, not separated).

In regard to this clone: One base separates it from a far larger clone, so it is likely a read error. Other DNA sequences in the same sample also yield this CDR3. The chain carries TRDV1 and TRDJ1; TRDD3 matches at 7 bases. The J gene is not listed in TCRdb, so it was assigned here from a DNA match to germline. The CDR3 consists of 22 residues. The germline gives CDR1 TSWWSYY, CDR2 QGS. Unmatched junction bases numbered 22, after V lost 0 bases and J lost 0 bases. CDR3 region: CALGELALWRWGTHPYTDKLIF. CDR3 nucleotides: TGTGCTCTTGGGGAACTAGCCCTATGGCGTTGGGGGACACATCCGTACACCGATAAACTCATCTTT.

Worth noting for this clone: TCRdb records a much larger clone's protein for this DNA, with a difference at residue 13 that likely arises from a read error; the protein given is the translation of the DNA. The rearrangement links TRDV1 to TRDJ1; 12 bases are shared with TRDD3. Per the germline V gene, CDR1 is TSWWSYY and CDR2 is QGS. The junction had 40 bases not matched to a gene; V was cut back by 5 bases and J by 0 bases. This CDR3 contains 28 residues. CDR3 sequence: CALGRAGPPGSSGPLKSYWGIHTDKLIF. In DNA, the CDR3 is TGTGCTCTTGGGAGGGCAGGGCCCCCCGGATCCTCGGGTCCCTTAAAATCGTACTGGGGGATACACACCGATAAACTCATCTTT.

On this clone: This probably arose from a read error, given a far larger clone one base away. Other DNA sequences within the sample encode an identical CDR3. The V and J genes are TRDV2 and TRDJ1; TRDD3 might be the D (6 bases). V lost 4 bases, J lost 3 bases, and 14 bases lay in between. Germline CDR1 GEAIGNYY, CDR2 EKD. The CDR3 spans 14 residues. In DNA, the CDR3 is TGTGCCTGTGATACCATAGGGGATGCCGATAAACTCATCTTT. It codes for CACDTIGDADKLIF.

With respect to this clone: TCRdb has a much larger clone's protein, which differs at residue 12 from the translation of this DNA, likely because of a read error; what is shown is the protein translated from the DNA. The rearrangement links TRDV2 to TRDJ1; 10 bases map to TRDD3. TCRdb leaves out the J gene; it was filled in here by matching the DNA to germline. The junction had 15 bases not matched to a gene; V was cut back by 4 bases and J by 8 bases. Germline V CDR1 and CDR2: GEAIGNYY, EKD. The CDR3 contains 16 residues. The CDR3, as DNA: TGTGCCTGTGAGAAGATGGGGGATACCCTGAAGGAGAAACTCATCTTT. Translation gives CACEKMGDTLKEKLIF.

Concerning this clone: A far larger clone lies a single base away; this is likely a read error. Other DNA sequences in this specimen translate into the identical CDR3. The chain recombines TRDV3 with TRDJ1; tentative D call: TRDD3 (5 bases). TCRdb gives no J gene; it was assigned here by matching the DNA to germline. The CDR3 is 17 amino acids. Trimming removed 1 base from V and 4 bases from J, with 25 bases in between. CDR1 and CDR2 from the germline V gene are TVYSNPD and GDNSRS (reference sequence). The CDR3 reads CAFNLGTYSTGRDKLIF. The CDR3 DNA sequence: TGTGCCTTTAACCTAGGCACGTACAGTACTGGTCGCGATAAACTCATCTTT. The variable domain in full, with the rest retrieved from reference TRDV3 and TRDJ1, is CDKVTQSSPDQTVASGSEVVLLCTYDTVYSNPDLFWYRIRPDYSFQFVFYGDNSRSEGADFTQGRFSVKHILTQKAFHLVISPVRTEDSATYYCAFNLGTYSTGRDKLIFGKGTRVTVEP.

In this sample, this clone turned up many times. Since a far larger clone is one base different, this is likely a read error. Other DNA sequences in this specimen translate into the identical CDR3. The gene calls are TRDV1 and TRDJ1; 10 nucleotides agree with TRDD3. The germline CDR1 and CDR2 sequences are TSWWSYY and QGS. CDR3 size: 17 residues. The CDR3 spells CALGEEYWGISTDKLIF. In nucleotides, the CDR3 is TGTGCTCTCGGGGAAGAGTACTGGGGGATTTCCACCGATAAACTCATCTTT.

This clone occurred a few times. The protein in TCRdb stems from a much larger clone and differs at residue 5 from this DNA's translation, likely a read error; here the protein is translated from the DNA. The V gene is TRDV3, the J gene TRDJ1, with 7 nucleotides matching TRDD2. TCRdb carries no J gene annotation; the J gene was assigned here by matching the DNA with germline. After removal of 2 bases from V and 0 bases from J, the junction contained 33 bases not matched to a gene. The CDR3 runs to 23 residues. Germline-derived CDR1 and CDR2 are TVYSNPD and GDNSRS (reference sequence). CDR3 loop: CAFPVPTISAKHRYRMYTDKLIF. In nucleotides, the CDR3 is TGTGCCTTTCCCGTTCCTACGATCTCGGCGAAGCATAGATACCGCATGTACACCGATAAACTCATCTTT.

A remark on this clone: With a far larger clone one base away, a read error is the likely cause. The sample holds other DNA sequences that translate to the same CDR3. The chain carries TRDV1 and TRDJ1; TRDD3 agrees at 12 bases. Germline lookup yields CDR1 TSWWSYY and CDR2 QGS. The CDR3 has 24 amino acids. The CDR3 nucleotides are TGTGCTCTCGGGGAACTCCGCGAGGGGTTCTGGGGGATACGCTTACCCCACTACACCGATAAACTCATCTTT. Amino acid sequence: CALGELREGFWGIRLPHYTDKLIF.

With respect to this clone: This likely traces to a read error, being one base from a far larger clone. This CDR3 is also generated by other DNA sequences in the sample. CDR3 sequence (DNA): TGTGCTTATAGGAGCTTCGAATACTTCCAAGCTACGTACTGGGGGATACCAGCCACCGATAAACTCATCTTT. It translates to CAYRSFEYFQATYWGIPATDKLIF. The V call is TRAV38-2/DV8, the J call TRDJ1, with 12 positions matching TRDD3. The J gene, missing from TCRdb, was assigned here through DNA to germline matching. J lost 1 base, V lost 1 base, and 26 bases had no gene match. Germline V CDR1 and CDR2: TSESDYY, QEAYKQQN. The CDR3 has 24 residues.

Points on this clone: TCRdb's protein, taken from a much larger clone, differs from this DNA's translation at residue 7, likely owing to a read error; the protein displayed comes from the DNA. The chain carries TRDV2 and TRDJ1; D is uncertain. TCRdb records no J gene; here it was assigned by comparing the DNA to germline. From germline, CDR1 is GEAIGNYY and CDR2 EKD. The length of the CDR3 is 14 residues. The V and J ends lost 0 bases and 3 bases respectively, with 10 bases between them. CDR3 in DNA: TGTGCCTGTGACACCATAGAGGATGCCGATAAACTCATCTTT. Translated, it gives CACDTIEDADKLIF.

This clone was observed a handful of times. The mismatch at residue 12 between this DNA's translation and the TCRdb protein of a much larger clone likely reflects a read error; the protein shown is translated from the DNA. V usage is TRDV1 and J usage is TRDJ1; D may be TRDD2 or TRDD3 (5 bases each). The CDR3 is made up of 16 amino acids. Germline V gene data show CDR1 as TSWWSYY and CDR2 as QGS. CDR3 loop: CALGDSGLLYTNKLIF. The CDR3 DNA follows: TGTGCTCTTGGGGACTCTGGGCTCCTATACACCAATAAACTCATCTTT.

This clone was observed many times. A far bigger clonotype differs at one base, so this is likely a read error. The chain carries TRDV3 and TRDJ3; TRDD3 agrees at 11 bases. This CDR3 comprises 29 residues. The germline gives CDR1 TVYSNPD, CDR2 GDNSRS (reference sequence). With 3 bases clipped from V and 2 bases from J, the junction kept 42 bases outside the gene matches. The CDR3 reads CAFPVTSYPRSANYWGIIVGAWDTRQMFF. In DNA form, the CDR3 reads TGTGCCTTCCCCGTGACTTCCTACCCCAGATCCGCCAATTACTGGGGGATAATCGTCGGGGCCTGGGACACCCGACAGATGTTTTTC. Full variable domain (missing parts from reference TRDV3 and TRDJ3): CDKVTQSSPDQTVASGSEVVLLCTYDTVYSNPDLFWYRIRPDYSFQFVFYGDNSRSEGADFTQGRFSVKHILTQKAFHLVISPVRTEDSATYYCAFPVTSYPRSANYWGIIVGAWDTRQMFFGTGIKLFVEP.

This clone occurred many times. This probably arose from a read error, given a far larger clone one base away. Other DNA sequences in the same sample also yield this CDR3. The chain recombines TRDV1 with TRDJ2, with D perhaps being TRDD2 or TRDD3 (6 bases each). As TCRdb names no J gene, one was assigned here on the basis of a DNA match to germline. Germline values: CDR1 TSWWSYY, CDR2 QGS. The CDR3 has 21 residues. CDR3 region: CALGGRLLLFGGPKVTAQLFF. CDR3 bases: TGTGCTCTTGGGGGTCGACTCCTACTGTTTGGGGGGCCGAAGGTGACAGCGCAACTCTTCTTT.

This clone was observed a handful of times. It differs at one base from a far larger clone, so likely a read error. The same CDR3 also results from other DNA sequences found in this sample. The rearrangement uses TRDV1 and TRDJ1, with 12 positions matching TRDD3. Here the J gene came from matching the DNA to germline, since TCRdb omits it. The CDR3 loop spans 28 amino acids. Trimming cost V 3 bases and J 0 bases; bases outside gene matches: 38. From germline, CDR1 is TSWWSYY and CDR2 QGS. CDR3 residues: CALGERPSYVWLPYWGILGFEYTDKLIF. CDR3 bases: TGTGCTCTTGGGGAGCGACCTTCCTACGTATGGCTCCCTTACTGGGGGATACTTGGGTTTGAGTACACCGATAAACTCATCTTT.

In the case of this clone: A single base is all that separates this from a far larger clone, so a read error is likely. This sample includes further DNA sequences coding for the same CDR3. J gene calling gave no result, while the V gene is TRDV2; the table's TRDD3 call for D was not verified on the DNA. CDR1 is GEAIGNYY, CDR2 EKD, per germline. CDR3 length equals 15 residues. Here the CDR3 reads CACDTRGPPGHKLIF. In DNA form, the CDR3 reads TGTGCCTGTGACACTCGGGGTCCCCCAGGGCATAAACTCATTTTT.

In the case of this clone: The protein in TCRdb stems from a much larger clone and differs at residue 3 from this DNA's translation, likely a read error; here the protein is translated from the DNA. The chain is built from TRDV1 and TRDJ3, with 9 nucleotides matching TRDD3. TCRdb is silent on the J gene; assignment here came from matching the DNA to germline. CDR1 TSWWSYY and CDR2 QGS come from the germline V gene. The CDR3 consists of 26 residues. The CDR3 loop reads CAPGELNPPTLEVWGISSWDTRQMFF. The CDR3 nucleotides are TGTGCTCCTGGGGAACTCAACCCCCCTACGTTGGAAGTCTGGGGGATTAGCTCCTGGGACACCCGACAGATGTTTTTC.

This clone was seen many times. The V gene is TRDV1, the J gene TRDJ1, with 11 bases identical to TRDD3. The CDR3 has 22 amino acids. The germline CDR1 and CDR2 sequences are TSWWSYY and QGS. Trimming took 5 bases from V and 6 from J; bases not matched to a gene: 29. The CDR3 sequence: CALGTRPSATLGDILGWNKLIF. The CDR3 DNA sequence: TGTGCTCTTGGGACCCGGCCTTCCGCTACACTGGGGGATATCCTCGGCTGGAATAAACTCATCTTT.

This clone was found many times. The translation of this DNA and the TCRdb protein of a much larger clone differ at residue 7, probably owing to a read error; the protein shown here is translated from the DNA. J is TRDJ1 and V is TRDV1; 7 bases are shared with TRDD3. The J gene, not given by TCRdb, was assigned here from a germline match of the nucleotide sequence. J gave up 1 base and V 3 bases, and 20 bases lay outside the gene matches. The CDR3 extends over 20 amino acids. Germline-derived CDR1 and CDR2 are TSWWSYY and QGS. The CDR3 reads CALGERPPYWGPYRTDKLIF. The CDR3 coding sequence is TGTGCTCTTGGGGAGCGGCCCCCGTACTGGGGACCTTACCGCACCGATAAACTCATCTTT.